Presented here are 24 T cell receptor beta chains from one specimen sequenced in a study of control samples from healthy donors and cancer patients. The table came from immunoSEQ multiplex PCR; TCRdb's copy has only in-frame clones and leaves some out. The table includes around 150,000 clones, almost 90% detected once. The sequencing input was blood. The source is a young man in good health.

This clone was seen a single time. V gene TRBV4-2 combines with J gene TRBJ2-1; 10 nucleotides match TRBD2. Trimming took 0 bases from V and 3 from J; bases not matched to a gene: 14. The CDR3 length is 20 residues. In germline, CDR1 is LGHNA, CDR2 YNFKEQ. The CDR3 DNA reads as TGTGCCAGCAGCCAAGATAGGCTAGCGGGGGCCCCCAGGAACTACAATGAGCAGTTCTTC. As protein: CASSQDRLAGAPRNYNEQFF.

The rearrangement links TRBV24-1 to TRBJ2-7; no reliable D call. Germline V gene lookup returns CDR1 KGHDR and CDR2 SFDVKD. CDR3 length: 13 residues. V lost 12 bases, J lost 1 base, and 15 bases lay in between. The CDR3 bases are TGTGCCGATCCGGGCGGTGGGTCCTACGAGCAGTACTTC. Translating it yields CADPGGGSYEQYF.

V and J are TRBV2 and TRBJ2-5; D is ambiguous. Per germline, CDR1 SNHLY and CDR2 FYNNEI. Between the trimmed V and J ends, which lost 6 bases and 1 base, there was a span of 15 bases. The CDR3 length is 15 residues. CDR3 nucleotides: TGTGCCAGCAGGACACTCGGAAGAAGCCAAGAGACCCAGTACTTC. Translated: CASRTLGRSQETQYF.

This rearrangement joins TRBV6-2 or TRBV6-3 to TRBJ2-7; possibly TRBD1 for D (6 bases). In germline, CDR1 is MNHEY, CDR2 SVGEGT. There are 14 residues in the CDR3. Trimming took off 5 bases at V and 2 bases at J, with 13 bases between the two ends. The CDR3 DNA follows: TGTGCCAGCAGTACCCAAAGGGGGACCTACGAGCAGTACTTC. Its translation: CASSTQRGTYEQYF.

The chain employs TRBV29-1 and TRBJ2-5, with D perhaps TRBD1 or TRBD2 (7 bases each). The CDR3 is made up of 14 amino acids. V shed 6 bases and J shed 14 bases, with 28 bases lying between them. Looked up from germline, CDR1 is SQVTM and CDR2 is ANQGSEA. CDR3 loop: CSVRAGGGLDGNYF. DNA of the CDR3: TGCAGCGTCCGGGCAGGGGGTGGACTAGATGGAAACTACTTC.

The chain carries TRBV30 and TRBJ1-1, with 8 positions matching TRBD1. The length of the CDR3 is 15 residues. V lost 3 bases and J lost 0; bases outside the gene matches: 6. Germline lookup yields CDR1 GTSNPN and CDR2 SVGIG (reference sequence). The CDR3 here is CAWSPWTGMNTEAFF. For the CDR3, the DNA is TGTGCCTGGAGCCCCTGGACAGGGATGAACACTGAAGCTTTCTTT.

This chain uses TRBV4-1 with TRBJ1-4; TRBD1 is a possible D gene (6 bases). Germline-derived CDR1 and CDR2 are MGHRA and YSYEKL. Trimming pared 2 bases from V and 0 bases from J, leaving 25 bases between. CDR3 length: 21 residues. Written as DNA, the CDR3 is TGCGCCAGCAGCCAATCCCCGTTGGGGGCTGGGGGACCTGCAACTAATGAAAAACTGTTTTTT. Translation: CASSQSPLGAGGPATNEKLFF.

The chain recombines TRBV6-2 or TRBV6-3 with TRBJ2-5, with 11 bases aligning to TRBD2. J lost 2 bases, V lost 6 bases, and 8 bases had no gene match. This CDR3 has 16 residues. CDR1 MNHEY and CDR2 SVGEGT come from the germline V gene. CDR3 DNA: TGTGCCAGCAGCTCAAATCGACTAGCGGGGCAAGAGACCCAGTACTTC. Residues: CASSSNRLAGQETQYF.

The V call is TRBV5-6, the J call TRBJ2-7; TRBD1 is a possible D gene (5 bases). Germline V gives CDR1 SGHDT, CDR2 YYEEEE. The CDR3 spans 14 residues. Trimming pared 3 bases from V and 3 bases from J, leaving 13 bases between. CDR3 nucleotides: TGTGCCAGCAGCTGGGGCGGATGGCACTACGAGCAGTACTTC. The encoded protein is CASSWGGWHYEQYF.

This chain joins TRBV5-4 and TRBJ2-5; D perhaps matches TRBD2 (5 bases). There are 15 residues in the CDR3. V lost 3 bases to trimming and J lost 4 bases, with 16 bases between them. Looked up from germline, CDR1 is SGHNT and CDR2 is YYREEE (reference sequence). The CDR3 nucleotides are TGTGCCAGCAGCTCCCTGGTCGGGCTAGCAGAGACCCAGTACTTC. Translation: CASSSLVGLAETQYF.

This chain uses TRBV28 with TRBJ1-1; D uncertain. V lost 11 bases, J lost 2 bases, and 12 bases lay in between. CDR1 and CDR2 from the germline V gene are MDHEN and SYDVKM. This CDR3 is built from 12 residues. CDR3 DNA: TGTGCCGTACAGCCTTTCAACACTGAAGCTTTCTTT. Protein: CAVQPFNTEAFF. Variable domain in full (rest from reference TRBV28 and TRBJ1-1): DVKVTQSSRYLVKRTGEKVFLECVQDMDHENMFWYRQDPGLGLRLIYFSYDVKMKEKGDIPEGYSVSREKKERFSLILESASTNQTSMYLCAVQPFNTEAFFGQGTRLTVV.

Comment on this clone: Compared with germline, one end of the junction differs, possibly owing to a read error. The chain recombines TRBV23-1 with TRBJ2-3; 8 bases are shared with TRBD2. TRBV23-1 is an ORF; its function is uncertain. The CDR3 loop spans 15 amino acids. CDR3 nucleotides: TGCGCCAGCAGCCAATTCGGGGGGGTAAAAGATACGCAGTATTTT. This gives the protein CASSQFGGVKDTQYF.

This chain connects TRBV14 to TRBJ2-2; D possibly corresponds to TRBD1 (6 bases). V was shortened by 0 bases and J by 4 bases, with 12 bases between the two germline ends. Germline V lookup: CDR1 SGHDN, CDR2 FVKESK. The CDR3 contains 16 residues. The CDR3 nucleotides are TGTGCCAGCAGCCAAGATCGCAGGGGTCGCACCGGGGAGCTGTTTTTT. It encodes CASSQDRRGRTGELFF.

The genes are TRBV6-2 or TRBV6-3 and TRBJ1-4; no clear D. CDR1 and CDR2 from the germline V gene are MNHEY and SVGEGT. V lost 5 bases, J lost 0 bases, and 7 bases lay in between. The CDR3 covers 14 residues. The CDR3, as DNA: TGTGCCAGCAGTGACCTTGCAACTAATGAAAAACTGTTTTTT. Protein product: CASSDLATNEKLFF.

The chain carries TRBV11-1 and TRBJ2-1; 8 nucleotides align to TRBD2. Germline loops: CDR1 SGHAT, CDR2 FQDESV (reference sequence). With 1 base clipped from V and 3 bases from J, the junction kept 5 bases outside the gene matches. The CDR3 is made up of 16 amino acids. CDR3 sequence: CASSLGGGGNYNEQFF. The CDR3 DNA follows: TGTGCCAGCAGCTTAGGTGGCGGGGGGAACTACAATGAGCAGTTCTTC.

The V call is TRBV4-2, the J call TRBJ2-7; TRBD1 agrees at 12 bases. V lost 0 bases and J lost 4; bases outside the gene matches: 7. The V gene's germline CDR1 is LGHNA and CDR2 YNFKEQ. The CDR3 extends over 17 amino acids. Here the CDR3 reads CASSQDAGQGAIYEQYF. DNA of the CDR3: TGTGCCAGCAGCCAAGATGCGGGACAGGGGGCGATATACGAGCAGTACTTC.

V and J are TRBV1 and TRBJ1-5. TRBV1 is termed a pseudogene. The CDR3 consists of 14 residues. CDR3 coding DNA: TGCACCAGCAGCCAAGAAAAGGGGGGTCAGCCCCAGCATTTT. Protein product: CTSSQEKGGQPQHF.

The CDR3, as DNA: TGTGCCAGCAGCTCCCGGACAGGGCTGAACACTGAAGCTTTCTTT. Its protein product is CASSSRTGLNTEAFF. The chain employs TRBV7-8 and TRBJ1-1; TRBD1 matches at 8 bases. The germline CDR1 and CDR2 sequences are SGHVS and FQNEAQ. The trim removed 4 bases at V and 0 bases at J, leaving 4 bases unmatched. The CDR3 loop spans 15 amino acids.

The V call is TRBV14, the J call TRBJ2-3; possible D gene TRBD2, 6 bases. Germline CDR1 SGHDN, CDR2 FVKESK. The CDR3 consists of 16 residues. V lost 1 base and J 0 bases, leaving 11 bases between the germline ends. The CDR3: CASSQGSGVSTDTQYF. Here the CDR3 DNA reads TGTGCCAGCAGCCAAGGATCGGGAGTCAGCACAGATACGCAGTATTTT.

This sequence joins TRBV7-8 and TRBJ2-7, with a possible D match to TRBD2 (5 bases). Germline lookup yields CDR1 SGHVS and CDR2 FQNEAQ. This CDR3 comprises 14 residues. V shed 0 bases and J shed 4 bases, with 10 bases lying between them. The CDR3, as DNA: TGTGCCAGCAGCTTAGCATCTCGCGGGTACGAGCAGTACTTC. Translation gives CASSLASRGYEQYF. The variable domain in full, completed from reference TRBV7-8 and TRBJ2-7, reads GAGVSQSPRYKVAKRGQDVALRCDPISGHVSLFWYQQALGQGPEFLTYFQNEAQLDKSGLPSDRFFAERPEGSVSTLKIQRTQQEDSAVYLCASSLASRGYEQYFGPGTRLTVT.

The chain couples TRBV12-3 or TRBV12-4 to TRBJ1-2; D may be TRBD1 (6 bases). This CDR3 contains 12 residues. The V end was cut by 4 bases, the J end by 6 bases, with 9 bases between. CDR3 in DNA: TGTGCCAGCAGTTACGGGACAAATGGCTACACCTTC. Protein: CASSYGTNGYTF.

This clone was seen a single time. The chain uses TRBV10-3 and TRBJ1-3; TRBD1 matches 12 bases. Trimming removed 6 bases from V and 5 bases from J; junction bases left unmatched: 5. This CDR3 is 15 amino acids long. The germline gives CDR1 ENHRY, CDR2 SYGVKD. The CDR3: CAISAGTGGRNTIYF. CDR3 nucleotide sequence: TGTGCCATCAGCGCCGGGACAGGGGGCCGAAACACCATATATTTT.

In DNA, the CDR3 is TGTGCCAGCAGCTTTGACGGAAACACCATATATTTT. This gives the protein CASSFDGNTIYF. The chain recombines TRBV7-8 with TRBJ1-3; D is undetermined. The V gene lost 3 bases and the J gene lost 4 bases, with 4 bases spanning the gap. The CDR3 runs 12 residues. The V gene's germline CDR1 is SGHVS and CDR2 FQNEAQ.

This rearrangement joins TRBV4-1 to TRBJ2-2; 9 nucleotides agree with TRBD2. The ends lost 4 bases at V and 5 bases at J; junction bases unmatched: 8. The germline V gene has CDR1 MGHRA and CDR2 YSYEKL. The CDR3 is made up of 16 amino acids. The CDR3 sequence is CASSPGLAMRTGELFF. In DNA, the CDR3 is TGCGCCAGCAGCCCTGGACTAGCGATGAGGACCGGGGAGCTGTTTTTT.